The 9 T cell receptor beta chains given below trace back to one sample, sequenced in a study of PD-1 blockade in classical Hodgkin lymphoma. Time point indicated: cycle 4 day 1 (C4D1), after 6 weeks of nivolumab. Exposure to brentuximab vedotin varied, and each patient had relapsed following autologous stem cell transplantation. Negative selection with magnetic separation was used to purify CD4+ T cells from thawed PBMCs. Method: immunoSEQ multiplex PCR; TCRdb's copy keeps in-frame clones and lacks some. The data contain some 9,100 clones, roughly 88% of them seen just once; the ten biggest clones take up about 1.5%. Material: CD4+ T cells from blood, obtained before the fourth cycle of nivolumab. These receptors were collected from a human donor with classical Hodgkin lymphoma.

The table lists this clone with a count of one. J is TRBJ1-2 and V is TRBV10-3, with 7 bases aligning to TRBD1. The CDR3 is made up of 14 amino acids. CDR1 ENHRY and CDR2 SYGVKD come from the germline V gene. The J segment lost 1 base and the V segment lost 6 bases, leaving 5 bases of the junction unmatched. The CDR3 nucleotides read TGTGCCATCAGCCGGACAGGCTTTAACTATGGCTACACCTTC. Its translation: CAISRTGFNYGYTF.

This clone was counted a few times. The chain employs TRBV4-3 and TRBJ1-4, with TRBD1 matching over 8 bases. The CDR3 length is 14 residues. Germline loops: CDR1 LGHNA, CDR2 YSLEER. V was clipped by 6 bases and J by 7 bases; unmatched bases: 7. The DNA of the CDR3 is TGCGCCAGCAGTGCAGGGGGCGCGGGTGAAAAACTGTTTTTT. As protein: CASSAGGAGEKLFF.

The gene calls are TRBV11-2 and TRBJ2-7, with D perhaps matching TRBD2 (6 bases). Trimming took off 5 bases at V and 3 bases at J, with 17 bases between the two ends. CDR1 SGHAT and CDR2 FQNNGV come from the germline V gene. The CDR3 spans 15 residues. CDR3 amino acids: CASSSNPGLSYEQYF. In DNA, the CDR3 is TGTGCCAGCAGCAGCAACCCGGGACTTAGCTACGAGCAGTACTTC.

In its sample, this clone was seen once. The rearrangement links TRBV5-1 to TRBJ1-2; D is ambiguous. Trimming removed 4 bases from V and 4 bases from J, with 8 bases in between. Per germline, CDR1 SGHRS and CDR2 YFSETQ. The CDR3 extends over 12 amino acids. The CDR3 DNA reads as TGCGCCAGCAGCCCGGGAAGCTATGGCTACACCTTC. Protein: CASSPGSYGYTF.

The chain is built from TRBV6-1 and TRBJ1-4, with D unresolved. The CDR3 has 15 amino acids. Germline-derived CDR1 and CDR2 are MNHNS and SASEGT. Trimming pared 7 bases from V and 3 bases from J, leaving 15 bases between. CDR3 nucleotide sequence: TGTGCCAGCATGGGAGGGTGGGCGGCTAATGAAAAACTGTTTTTT. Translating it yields CASMGGWAANEKLFF.

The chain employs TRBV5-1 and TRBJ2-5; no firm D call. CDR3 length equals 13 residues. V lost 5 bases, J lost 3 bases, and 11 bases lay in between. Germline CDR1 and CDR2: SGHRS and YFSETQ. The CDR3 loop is CASSGVAKETQYF. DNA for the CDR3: TGCGCCAGCAGTGGGGTAGCCAAAGAGACCCAGTACTTC.

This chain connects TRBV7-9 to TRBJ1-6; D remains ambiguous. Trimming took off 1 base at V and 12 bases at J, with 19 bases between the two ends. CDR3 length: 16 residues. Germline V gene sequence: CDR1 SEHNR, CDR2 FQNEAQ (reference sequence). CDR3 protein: CASSLGLGPQVRPLHF. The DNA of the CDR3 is TGTGCCAGCAGCTTAGGCCTAGGTCCCCAGGTGAGACCCCTCCACTTT.

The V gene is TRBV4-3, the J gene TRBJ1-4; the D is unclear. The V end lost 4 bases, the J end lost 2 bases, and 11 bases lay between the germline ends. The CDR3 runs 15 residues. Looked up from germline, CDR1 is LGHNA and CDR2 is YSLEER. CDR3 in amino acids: CASSPYTATNEKLFF. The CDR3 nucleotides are TGCGCCAGCAGCCCCTACACAGCTACTAATGAAAAACTGTTTTTT.

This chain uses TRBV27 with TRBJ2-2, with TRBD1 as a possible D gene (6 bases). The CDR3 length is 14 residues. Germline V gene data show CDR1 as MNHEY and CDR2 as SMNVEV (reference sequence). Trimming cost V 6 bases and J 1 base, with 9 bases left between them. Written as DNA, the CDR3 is TGTGCCAGCAGACGGACAGAGAACACCGGGGAGCTGTTTTTT. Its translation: CASRRTENTGELFF.